The T cell receptor (beta chain) under discussion was sequenced for a study of blood T cell repertoires in COVID-19 (dated by TCRdb to about 2020). As for the study more broadly: Samples from collaborators originated in the United States, Italy and Spain and spanned both the acute and convalescent phases of COVID-19. Where available, HLA class I and class II types were obtained from metadata supplied by the sample provider rather than from assay-based typing. The repertoires were released in a freely available public database intended as a resource for research on the immune response to SARS-CoV-2. The prospective study material was composed of cDNA or gDNA derived from T cells, B-cell-depleted T cells, or PBMCs. Samples came from the ongoing ImmuneRACE study (first 160 participants) plus 1,254 subjects from 6 global collaborators. Sample metadata almost always included a de-identified subject ID, COVID-19 status, age in years and sex. Subjects who had been exposed to COVID-19, were actively infected with it, or had recovered from it provided the deeply sampled blood TCRbeta repertoires that made up the dataset.

Overall results and qualifications from the work: The amount of clinical and demographic metadata varied by source and participant and was provided uncurated.

Notes on this clone: Its antigen is unknown. Base quality data are lacking; no much larger clone is found one base away.

TCRbeta CDR3 regions were amplified from genomic DNA using the immunoSEQ Assay, a bias-controlled multiplex PCR. For the original study's pipeline: Nucleated cell counts per sample were estimated from amplification of reference gene primers within the assay. To quantify the absolute abundance of each unique TCRbeta CDR3 rearrangement, sequence reads were collapsed and filtered. For each sample, productive Simpson clonality was calculated by taking the square root of Simpson's diversity index across productive rearrangements. TCRdb mirrors the immuneACCESS table, restricted to in-frame sequences. Some clones are absent from its copies; in checked studies, under half trace to an unresolved V gene, and the reason for the others is unknown. That table gives V, J and clone size, and the DNA gave D and trimming. This sample holds around 160,000 clones; more than 75% were observed only once. Of the sample, roughly 13% falls within the top ten clones.

Collaborating institutions collected whole blood in K2EDTA tubes following their own protocols. For TCRbeta analysis, collaborators shipped samples as frozen whole blood, isolated PBMCs, or DNA extracted from either of those sample types. V is clipped by 6 bases and J by 7 bases, and the sequence between their germline boundaries is 19 bases long. The CDR3 runs 15 residues from the cysteine to the phenylalanine. Only CDR3 DNA is held: 45 bases, read in frame from base 1. The germline V gene supplies CDR1 KGHSH and CDR2 LQKENI. The rearrangement combines TRBV18 with TRBJ2-1; a tentative D call is TRBD2 (6 bases match). The sequence came from a man aged 55-75 years with active or convalescent COVID-19. The sequencing sample was made of peripheral blood. The CDR3 region reads CASSRGTAAVNEQFF. The nucleotide sequence is given as TGTGCCAGCTCTCGCGGGACCGCGGCGGTGAATGAGCAGTTCTTC.